The next 14 T cell receptor beta chains were all read from a single sample in a study of beta chain features in type 1 diabetes. Since all of the isolated RNA was reverse transcribed, expressed TCRB transcripts were what got sequenced. Clones were read by immunoSEQ multiplex PCR, and TCRdb kept only the in-frame ones, dropping some. The sample carries more than 250,000 clones, over 20% recorded once. The antigens these receptors bind are not known. General study points: A moderate, significant TCRB CDR3 shortening appeared in type 1 diabetes across four CD4+ subsets.

The sample comprised naive CD4+ T cells from blood. Every receptor here comes from a woman between 40 and 50 years old with type 1 diabetes.

The rearrangement links TRBV28 to TRBJ2-7, with unresolved D. This CDR3 has 15 amino acids. V gave up 5 bases and J gave up 3 bases, with 17 bases separating them. Germline V gene data show CDR1 as MDHEN and CDR2 as SYDVKM. The CDR3 protein is CASSQSLDRYYEQYF. The CDR3 nucleotides read TGTGCCAGCAGTCAGTCCCTAGACCGCTACTACGAGCAGTACTTC.

This clone was observed a few times. The chain carries TRBV29-1 and TRBJ2-3; 8 bases are a match to TRBD2. The V gene's germline CDR1 is SQVTM and CDR2 ANQGSEA. V lost 2 bases to trimming and J lost 3 bases; unmatched junction nucleotides: 4. The CDR3 covers 14 residues. CDR3 DNA: TGCAGCGTTGAAAACGGGGGGGGGACAGATACGCAGTATTTT. Protein product: CSVENGGGTDTQYF.

The V and J genes are TRBV5-1 and TRBJ1-1; weak D call: TRBD1 (6 bases). This CDR3 is 16 amino acids long. The V gene lost 0 bases and the J gene lost 2 bases, with 14 bases spanning the gap. Per the germline V gene, CDR1 is SGHRS and CDR2 is YFSETQ. The CDR3: CASSLDPGQQNTEAFF. Here the CDR3 DNA reads TGCGCCAGCAGCTTGGACCCGGGACAACAAAACACTGAAGCTTTCTTT. The variable domain in full, with the rest retrieved from reference TRBV5-1 and TRBJ1-1, is KAGVTQTPRYLIKTRGQQVTLSCSPISGHRSVSWYQQTPGQGLQFLFEYFSETQRNKGNFPGRFSGRQFSNSRSEMNVSTLELGDSALYLCASSLDPGQQNTEAFFGQGTRLTVV.

A few counts support this clone. The gene calls are TRBV30 and TRBJ1-1, with 8 bases matching TRBD1. The CDR3 loop spans 11 amino acids. J gave up 9 bases and V 1 base, and 1 base lay outside the gene matches. Germline values: CDR1 GTSNPN, CDR2 SVGIG (reference sequence). In DNA, the CDR3 is TGTGCCTGGAGTGGGACAGGGAAAGCTTTCTTT. Amino acids: CAWSGTGKAFF.

The sample holds a few counts of this clone. The J gene is TRBJ2-7, the V gene TRBV18; tentative D call: TRBD2 (5 bases). This CDR3 region has 15 residues. V lost 3 bases, J lost 2 bases, and 14 bases lay in between. The V gene's germline CDR1 is KGHSH and CDR2 LQKENI. This CDR3 reads CASSPLRTGTYEQYF. CDR3 coding DNA: TGTGCCAGCTCACCCCTCAGGACGGGGACCTACGAGCAGTACTTC.

This clone turned up a few times. The chain is built from TRBV28 and TRBJ2-7; D unclear. The CDR3 runs 13 residues. Per the germline V gene, CDR1 is MDHEN and CDR2 is SYDVKM. Trimming shortened V by 2 bases and J by 6 bases, and 11 bases separated the two germline ends. This chain's CDR3 is CASSLMVRSEQYF. The CDR3 nucleotides are TGTGCCAGCAGTTTAATGGTGCGGAGCGAGCAGTACTTC.

CDR3 coding DNA: TGTGCCTTTTCAACTTCCTACGAGCAGTACTTC. Protein product: CAFSTSYEQYF. The rearrangement joins TRBV30 to TRBJ2-7; D unclear. CDR1 is GTSNPN and CDR2 is SVGIG in the germline V gene (reference sequence). V lost 7 bases and J 1 base, leaving 8 bases between the germline ends. The CDR3 has 11 amino acids.

This clone was detected a few times. The chain employs TRBV25-1 and TRBJ1-1, with 9 bases aligning to TRBD1. Germline loops: CDR1 MGHDK, CDR2 SYGVNS. The CDR3 has 13 residues. V was pared by 6 bases and J by 6 bases, with 5 bases of the junction left unmatched. The CDR3 spells CASSGTGKAEAFF. In nucleotides, the CDR3 is TGTGCCAGCAGCGGGACAGGGAAGGCTGAAGCTTTCTTT. Complete variable domain (other parts from reference TRBV25-1 and TRBJ1-1): EADIYQTPRYLVIGTGKKITLECSQTMGHDKMYWYQQDPGMELHLIHYSYGVNSTEKGDLSSESTVSRIRTEHFPLTLESARPSHTSQYLCASSGTGKAEAFFGQGTRLTVV.

This clone was seen a few times. The chain is built from TRBV9 and TRBJ2-3, with 8 positions matching TRBD1. This CDR3 has 14 residues. Germline loops: CDR1 SGDLS, CDR2 YYNGEE. Germline trimming cut 4 bases from V and 4 bases from J; bases unmatched to any gene: 5. The CDR3 protein is CASSQTGGPDTQYF. The DNA of the CDR3 is TGTGCCAGCAGCCAAACAGGGGGGCCAGATACGCAGTATTTT.

To note about this clone: This specimen includes other DNA sequences encoding the same CDR3. In DNA form, the CDR3 reads TGCGCCAGCAGCTTGGAAGGCGGGGGCAATCAGCCCCAGCATTTT. Its translation is CASSLEGGGNQPQHF. This chain connects TRBV5-1 to TRBJ1-5; no clear D gene. Germline-derived CDR1 and CDR2 are SGHRS and YFSETQ. Trimming removed 0 bases at V and 2 bases at J, with 9 bases between. CDR3 size: 15 residues.

V and J are TRBV2 and TRBJ2-2, with D uncertain. There are 14 residues in the CDR3. V gave up 4 bases and J gave up 2 bases, with 8 bases separating them. The germline V gene has CDR1 SNHLY and CDR2 FYNNEI. The DNA for the CDR3 is TGTGCCAGCAGTGCCCAGGTTAACACCGGGGAGCTGTTTTTT. Its protein is CASSAQVNTGELFF.

This clone was observed a few times. The chain uses TRBV4-3 and TRBJ1-3; D remains unclear. CDR3 size: 13 residues. V was shortened by 4 bases and J by 0 bases, with 4 bases between the two germline ends. The germline V gene has CDR1 LGHNA and CDR2 YSLEER. The chain's CDR3 is CASSPVSGNTIYF. CDR3 coding DNA: TGCGCCAGCAGCCCCGTCTCTGGAAACACCATATATTTT.

This clone was observed a few times. The CDR3 spells CASSQEGGLAGGPHTQYF. The CDR3 DNA reads TGTGCCAGCAGCCAAGAGGGAGGACTAGCGGGGGGGCCCCATACGCAGTATTTT. This chain uses TRBV4-2 with TRBJ2-3; 15 bases are shared with TRBD2. CDR3 length equals 18 residues. Trimming removed 0 bases from V and 7 bases from J; junction bases left unmatched: 8. Germline V CDR1 and CDR2: LGHNA, YNFKEQ.

The rearrangement uses TRBV9 and TRBJ2-3, with 14 nucleotides matching TRBD2. This CDR3 spans 19 amino acids. Trimming took 0 bases from V and 2 from J; bases not matched to a gene: 8. Germline values: CDR1 SGDLS, CDR2 YYNGEE. The chain's CDR3 is CASSVAFEGLAGVTDTQYF. The CDR3, as DNA: TGTGCCAGCAGCGTAGCCTTCGAGGGACTAGCGGGGGTCACAGATACGCAGTATTTT.